This entry lists 27 T cell receptor beta chains sequenced from one sample in a study of PD-1 blockade in classical Hodgkin lymphoma. The repertoire was sequenced with immunoSEQ multiplex PCR; TCRdb's copy has only in-frame clones and lacks some. The sample has 25,000 to 35,000 clones, approximately 67% seen once; the top ten hold approximately 4%. Time point indicated: cycle 4 day 1 (C4D1), after more than five weeks of nivolumab. Each patient experienced a relapse that followed autologous stem cell transplantation, and brentuximab vedotin exposure varied. Sequenced material: peripheral blood mononuclear cells (PBMCs), taken before the fourth cycle of nivolumab. These receptors originate from a human donor with classical Hodgkin lymphoma.

The genes are TRBV27 and TRBJ1-2; D perhaps matches TRBD1 (5 bases). Trimming took 4 bases from V and 1 from J, leaving 10 bases between them. CDR1 MNHEY and CDR2 SMNVEV come from the germline V gene (reference sequence). The CDR3 extends over 14 amino acids. CDR3 nucleotides: TGTGCCAGCAGTTCGGGACCGATTAACTATGGCTACACCTTC. Protein: CASSSGPINYGYTF.

This sequence joins TRBV9 and TRBJ1-1, with D unresolved. There are 16 residues in the CDR3. Trimming stripped 5 bases from V and 0 bases from J, with 17 bases between. Germline-derived CDR1 and CDR2 are SGDLS and YYNGEE. The CDR3 coding sequence is TGTGCCAGCAGTCAGACCCCGACGGTCATGAACACTGAAGCTTTCTTT. Protein product: CASSQTPTVMNTEAFF.

V and J are TRBV6-1 and TRBJ2-5; 7 nucleotides match TRBD2. V lost 0 bases and J lost 5; bases outside the gene matches: 9. CDR1 and CDR2 from the germline V gene are MNHNS and SASEGT. The CDR3 contains 16 residues. As DNA, the CDR3 is TGTGCCAGCAGTGAAGCTTTGGCGGGAGTAGGTGAGACCCAGTACTTC. It is translated as CASSEALAGVGETQYF.

In its sample, this clone was seen a few times. The gene calls are TRBV10-3 and TRBJ1-1; a possible D gene is TRBD1 (6 bases). V was cut by 1 base and J by 1 base, with 10 bases left in between. The V gene's germline CDR1 is ENHRY and CDR2 SYGVKD. The CDR3 totals 15 residues. CDR3 residues: CAISELTGRNTEAFF. Written as DNA, the CDR3 is TGTGCCATCAGTGAGTTGACAGGCAGGAACACTGAAGCTTTCTTT.

The J gene is TRBJ2-6, the V gene TRBV28; a possible D gene is TRBD2 (5 bases). The CDR3 contains 16 residues. The V end was cut by 2 bases, the J end by 4 bases, with 12 bases between. The V gene's germline CDR1 is MDHEN and CDR2 SYDVKM. In DNA form, the CDR3 reads TGTGCCAGCAGTTTAGGTAGCGTCGGGGGGGCCAACGTCCTGACTTTC. Amino acids: CASSLGSVGGANVLTF.

The V gene is TRBV7-9, the J gene TRBJ2-1; 8 positions agree with TRBD2. J gave up 4 bases and V 1 base, and 6 bases lay outside the gene matches. CDR1 and CDR2 (germline): SEHNR, FQNEAQ (reference sequence). The CDR3 has 16 residues. Here the CDR3 reads CASSLGGLVGYNEQFF. The CDR3 bases are TGTGCCAGCAGCTTAGGGGGACTAGTTGGTTACAATGAGCAGTTCTTC.

This clone has more than one count but fewer than ten. V and J are TRBV2 and TRBJ2-5; 10 bases agree with TRBD1. There are 14 residues in the CDR3. Trimming at V came to 2 bases and at J to 5 bases, leaving 2 bases not matched to a gene. Per germline, CDR1 SNHLY and CDR2 FYNNEI. The CDR3 bases are TGTGCCAGCAGTGAAAGGGGACAGGGGGAGACCCAGTACTTC. Encoded protein: CASSERGQGETQYF.

This clone was found a few times. J is TRBJ1-2 and V is TRBV6-1; possibly TRBD1 for D (5 bases). CDR1 and CDR2 (germline): MNHNS, SASEGT. V was shortened by 2 bases and J by 5 bases, with 15 bases between the two germline ends. This CDR3 comprises 15 residues. The CDR3 DNA is TGTGCCAGCAGTGAAAGGATGGGGACGGGGTATGGCTACACCTTC. Its protein product is CASSERMGTGYGYTF.

The CDR3 here is CASSNPGGTTNTGELFF. CDR3 sequence (DNA): TGTGCCAGCTCAAACCCGGGGGGTACGACGAACACCGGGGAGCTGTTTTTT. The genes are TRBV11-1 and TRBJ2-2, with 7 bases that match TRBD2. V lost 8 bases and J lost 0; bases outside the gene matches: 12. This CDR3 region has 17 residues. CDR1 is SGHAT, CDR2 FQDESV, per germline (reference sequence).

This rearrangement joins TRBV7-9 to TRBJ1-5, with D maybe TRBD1 (5 bases). CDR1 and CDR2 from the germline V gene are SEHNR and FQNEAQ (reference sequence). Trimming pared 3 bases from V and 5 bases from J, leaving 11 bases between. This CDR3 contains 14 residues. The CDR3 sequence is CASSFKQVDQPQHF. CDR3 DNA: TGTGCCAGCAGCTTTAAACAGGTCGATCAGCCCCAGCATTTT.

The chain joins TRBV10-3 to TRBJ2-2, with 7 bases identical to TRBD1. V trimming: 11 bases; J trimming: 5 bases; junction bases outside the gene matches: 5. From germline, CDR1 is ENHRY and CDR2 SYGVKD. This CDR3 is built from 12 residues. CDR3 DNA: TGTGCCGTACAACAGGGGACCGGGGAGCTGTTTTTT. Protein sequence: CAVQQGTGELFF.

This clone was observed once. The chain employs TRBV25-1 and TRBJ1-6; no clear D. Trimming stripped 5 bases from V and 14 bases from J, with 10 bases between. This CDR3 spans 11 amino acids. In germline, CDR1 is MGHDK, CDR2 SYGVNS. The CDR3 DNA is TGTGCCAGCAGTCAACCGGGTTCCCTCCACTTT. This gives the protein CASSQPGSLHF.

The V call is TRBV29-1, the J call TRBJ1-2, with 9 bases lining up with TRBD1. Germline V lookup: CDR1 SQVTM, CDR2 ANQGSEA. Losses at the gene ends were 7 bases for V and 2 bases for J; bases not matched to a gene: 8. The CDR3 consists of 14 residues. CDR3 amino acids: CSARTGALNYGYTF. DNA for the CDR3: TGCAGCGCCCGGACAGGGGCCCTGAACTATGGCTACACCTTC.

V and J are TRBV27 and TRBJ2-3; no clear D gene. The CDR3 length is 14 residues. The ends were cut back, 2 bases at V and 15 bases at J, with 21 bases in the middle. Germline CDR1 MNHEY, CDR2 SMNVEV (reference sequence). The CDR3 DNA sequence: TGTGCCAGCAGTTTACCCACCGGTCTCCTTAAGCCCTATTTT. This codes for CASSLPTGLLKPYF.

This clone was seen a handful of times. The genes are TRBV5-5 and TRBJ2-1; 10 bases match TRBD2. This CDR3 has 15 residues. The V gene end was trimmed by 1 base and the J gene end by 6 bases; junction bases not matched to a gene: 4. Germline V CDR1 and CDR2: SGHKS, YYEKEE (reference sequence). The CDR3 protein is CASSLRLAGVNEQFF. The CDR3 nucleotides are TGTGCCAGCAGCTTGAGGCTAGCGGGAGTCAATGAGCAGTTCTTC.

By proportion, this clone is medium-sized. The chain has TRBV4-2 and TRBJ1-2, with no clear D. CDR1 and CDR2 from the germline V gene are LGHNA and YNFKEQ. There are 16 residues in the CDR3. V was trimmed by 1 base and J by 4 bases, leaving 16 bases between them. Written as DNA, the CDR3 is TGTGCCAGCAGCCAAGTGGGTCTCATTCCCGTCTATGGCTACACCTTC. It specifies CASSQVGLIPVYGYTF.

CDR3 in DNA: TGTGCCAGCAGTTTAATTGGACAGAGTACTTACAATGAGCAGTTCTTC. It translates to CASSLIGQSTYNEQFF. This chain uses TRBV28 with TRBJ2-1; possible D gene TRBD1, 6 bases. The CDR3 loop spans 16 amino acids. The ends were cut back, 2 bases at V and 4 bases at J, with 15 bases in the middle. Germline V gives CDR1 MDHEN, CDR2 SYDVKM.

The gene calls are TRBV27 and TRBJ2-3; D is perhaps TRBD2 (5 bases). The CDR3 runs 15 residues. V was cut by 3 bases and J by 0 bases, with 10 bases left in between. Looked up from germline, CDR1 is MNHEY and CDR2 is SMNVEV (reference sequence). CDR3 loop: CASSFYWRSTDTQYF. The DNA of the CDR3 is TGTGCCAGCAGTTTCTACTGGAGGAGCACAGATACGCAGTATTTT.

This clone turned up a few times. The gene calls are TRBV20-1 and TRBJ1-1; D gene ambiguous. With 2 bases removed from V and 7 bases from J, the gap between germline ends came to 5 bases. Germline CDR1 is DFQATT and CDR2 is SNEGSKA (reference sequence). This CDR3 spans 10 amino acids. The CDR3: CSARPFEAFF. Written as DNA, the CDR3 is TGCAGTGCTAGACCGTTTGAAGCTTTCTTT.

V gene TRBV7-2 combines with J gene TRBJ2-1, with D perhaps TRBD1 (6 bases). The V gene lost 5 bases and the J gene lost 7 bases, with 15 bases spanning the gap. This CDR3 spans 14 amino acids. The V gene's germline CDR1 is SGHTA and CDR2 FQGNSA. The CDR3 spells CASSRGQGSNEQFF. The CDR3, as DNA: TGTGCCAGCAGCCGCGGGCAGGGGAGTAATGAGCAGTTCTTC.

By sample fraction, this clone is large. The rearrangement joins TRBV19 to TRBJ1-1; TRBD1 is a possible D gene (6 bases). Trimming shortened V by 7 bases and J by 1 base, and 19 bases separated the two germline ends. CDR3 length equals 16 residues. Germline V gene data show CDR1 as LNHDA and CDR2 as SQIVND (reference sequence). CDR3 nucleotides: TGTGCCAGTATCCCTACTGACCACAGGGAGAACACTGAAGCTTTCTTT. Translated, it gives CASIPTDHRENTEAFF.

This clone was recorded a few times. The chain uses TRBV27 and TRBJ2-7, with D perhaps matching TRBD2 (7 bases). This CDR3 has 14 residues. Germline V lookup: CDR1 MNHEY, CDR2 SMNVEV (reference sequence). The V end was cut by 2 bases, the J end by 6 bases, with 14 bases between. The CDR3 region is CASSLVAGASEQYF. CDR3 coding DNA: TGTGCCAGCAGTTTAGTGGCGGGGGCCTCCGAGCAGTACTTC.

This clone appeared a few times. This chain links TRBV23-1 with TRBJ2-1, with 9 bases identical to TRBD1. TRBV23-1 is sorted into the ORF group, with uncertain function. The J segment lost 3 bases and the V segment lost 3 bases, leaving 6 bases of the junction unmatched. The CDR3 loop spans 16 amino acids. The CDR3 reads CASSHTGGTGYNEQFF. The CDR3 nucleotides are TGCGCCAGCAGTCATACAGGGGGCACTGGCTACAATGAGCAGTTCTTC.

This chain links TRBV9 with TRBJ2-3; perhaps D is TRBD1 or TRBD2 (6 bases each). In germline, CDR1 is SGDLS, CDR2 YYNGEE. This CDR3 comprises 14 residues. Trimming took 5 bases from V and 1 from J, leaving 11 bases between them. As DNA, the CDR3 is TGTGCCAGCAGGGGGGGCTTGGGCACAGATACGCAGTATTTT. Its translation is CASRGGLGTDTQYF.

The chain employs TRBV30 and TRBJ1-2, with 9 bases identical to TRBD1. With V trimmed by 3 bases and J by 3 bases, 2 bases remained unmatched. The CDR3 extends over 13 amino acids. Germline V lookup: CDR1 GTSNPN, CDR2 SVGIG (reference sequence). The CDR3 here is CAWSRDRDYGYTF. CDR3 in DNA: TGTGCCTGGAGCCGGGACAGGGACTATGGCTACACCTTC.

The chain's CDR3 is CASSESMAGGTEAFF. The CDR3 coding sequence is TGCGCCAGCAGTGAGTCGATGGCAGGGGGCACTGAAGCTTTCTTT. This sequence joins TRBV10-2 and TRBJ1-1, with 7 bases identical to TRBD1. Trimming removed 0 bases from V and 4 bases from J; junction bases left unmatched: 5. This CDR3 has 15 residues. Germline V gene lookup returns CDR1 WSHSY and CDR2 SAAADI.

Only one count was recorded for this clone. The chain links TRBV7-6 to TRBJ2-3, with a weak D call TRBD2 (6 bases). This CDR3 region has 16 residues. Trimming shortened V by 1 base and J by 4 bases, and 15 bases separated the two germline ends. CDR1 is SGHVS and CDR2 is FNYEAQ in the germline V gene. CDR3 nucleotide sequence: TGTGCCAGCAGCTTAGGGGTCGGGGGAAGCGCAGATACGCAGTATTTT. Residues: CASSLGVGGSADTQYF.